This passage covers 5 T cell receptor beta chains from one sample sequenced in a study of blood T cells in healthy people across ages. Next came a second PCR, run for roughly 6 to 11 cycles, which used a sample-barcoded 5' primer along with a J-beta primer mix. TCRdb independently ran MiXCR on the 5' RACE reads; one entry per CDR3 protein. The sample has around 1,600,000 distinct CDR3 sequences; 35% to 45% are singletons. Specimen: blood. These receptors were collected from a woman younger than 35 in good health.

CDR3 coding DNA: TGTGCCAGCAGCTTAGAAGCTCAGGGGGCCACAGATACGCAGTATTTT. Translation gives CASSLEAQGATDTQYF. J is TRBJ2-3 and V is TRBV7-9; 8 bases fit TRBD1. The CDR3 is 16 residues long. CDR1 and CDR2 (germline): SEHNR, FQNEAQ (reference sequence). V trimming: 1 base; J trimming: 2 bases; junction bases outside the gene matches: 5. Filled out from reference TRBV7-9 and TRBJ2-3, the complete variable domain reads DTGVSQNPRHKITKRGQNVTFRCDPISEHNRLYWYRQTLGQGPEFLTYFQNEAQLEKSRLLSDRFSAERPKGSFSTLEIQRTEQGDSAMYLCASSLEAQGATDTQYFGPGTRLTVL.

This chain links TRBV21-1 with TRBJ1-1; TRBD1 was called by the table and not checked on the DNA. TRBV21-1 is deemed a pseudogene. The CDR3 sequence is 14 residues long. The CDR3 protein is CASSKEGGGTEAFF. CDR3 sequence (DNA): TGTGCCAGCAGCAAAGAAGGAGGGGGCACTGAAGCTTTCTTT.

The rearrangement links TRBV20-1 to TRBJ1-2; no firm D call. Germline lookup yields CDR1 DFQATT and CDR2 SNEGSKA (reference sequence). The ends were cut back, 3 bases at V and 7 bases at J, with 12 bases in the middle. CDR3 length equals 12 residues. The CDR3 here is CSASQDHGGYTF. Here the CDR3 DNA reads TGCAGTGCTAGCCAGGATCATGGTGGCTACACCTTC.

The V gene is TRBV28, the J gene TRBJ2-1; the D gene is possibly TRBD2 (5 bases). V lost 3 bases to trimming and J lost 13 bases, with 22 bases between them. This CDR3 has 15 amino acids. Germline loops: CDR1 MDHEN, CDR2 SYDVKM. The CDR3 is CASSLVGVSPRAQFF. In DNA, the CDR3 is TGTGCCAGCAGTTTGGTGGGAGTATCGCCTAGGGCCCAGTTCTTC.

This sequence joins TRBV24-1 and TRBJ2-2; 9 bases match TRBD1. V gave up 4 bases and J gave up 3 bases; unmatched junction bases: 5. Germline V CDR1 and CDR2: KGHDR, SFDVKD. The CDR3 has 16 residues. CDR3 bases: TGTGCCACCAGTGACCGTTACAGGGGGCACACCGGGGAGCTGTTTTTT. This gives the protein CATSDRYRGHTGELFF.